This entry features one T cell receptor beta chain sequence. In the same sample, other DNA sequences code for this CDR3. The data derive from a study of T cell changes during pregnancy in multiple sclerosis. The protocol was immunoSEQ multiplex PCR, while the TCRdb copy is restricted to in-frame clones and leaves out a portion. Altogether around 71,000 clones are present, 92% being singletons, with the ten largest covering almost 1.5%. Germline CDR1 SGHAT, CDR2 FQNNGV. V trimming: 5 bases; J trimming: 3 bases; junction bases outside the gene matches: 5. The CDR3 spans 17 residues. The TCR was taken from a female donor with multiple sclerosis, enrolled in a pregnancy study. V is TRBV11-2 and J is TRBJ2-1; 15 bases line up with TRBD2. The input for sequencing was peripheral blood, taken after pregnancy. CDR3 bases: TGTGCCAGCAGCCTCGGACTAGCGGGAGGGCGCTACAATGAGCAGTTCTTC. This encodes CASSLGLAGGRYNEQFF. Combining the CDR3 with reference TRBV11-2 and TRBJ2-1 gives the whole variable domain EAGVAQSPRYKIIEKRQSVAFWCNPISGHATLYWYQQILGQGPKLLIQFQNNGVVDDSQLPKDRFSAERLKGVDSTLKIQPAKLEDSAVYLCASSLGLAGGRYNEQFFGPGTRLTVL.